One TCR beta chain is described in this entry. This clone's antigen is unknown. No base qualities exist here, and no much larger clone lies one base off it. According to the study, the label for this sample's time point signals: baseline before first vaccination. Vaccinee samples were obtained from the UK trials COV001 and COV002, which included a single-blind randomized controlled phase 2/3 trial of AZD1222 (ChAdOx1 nCoV-19) in healthy adults. Trial participant PBMC samples were collected at day 0 and day 28 after the second dose for TCRbeta chain sequencing. The germline V gene (reference sequence) supplies CDR1 MNHNY and CDR2 SVGAGI. Its CDR3 holds 11 amino acids, cysteine through phenylalanine. Of the read, only the CDR3 DNA is kept; its 33 bases are in frame from base 1. A distance of 4 bases separates the germline ends of V and J, which lose 8 bases and 0 bases respectively. These data are taken from a study of T cell responses to AZD1222 COVID-19 vaccine (dated by TCRdb to about 2021). Regarding the study in general: AZD1222 recipients given second doses at about 4 weeks or at about 12 weeks were pooled, since spike-specific TCR depth and breadth were not found to differ between the two schedules. TCR sequencing was performed for roughly 240 trial participants, of whom about 200 were given two doses of AZD1222 and around 26 were given two doses of MenACWY control vaccine. Trial participants were enrolled into age subgroups of 18-55, 56-69 and 70-plus years, which contained about 160, 30 and 59 TCR-sequenced participants, respectively.

The CDR3 regions of human TCRbeta chains were subjected to immunosequencing. The original pipeline was this. TCRs in the repertoires were compared against a reference library of SARS-CoV-2-specific TCRs that had been generated with the MIRA antigen-specificity platform. Breadth meant the fraction of unique TCRs that were SARS-CoV-2-associated, whereas depth meant the fraction of total T cells that were SARS-CoV-2-associated. Each spike-specific TCR was assigned to its reactive spike region and to a CD4 or CD8 class using the MIRA data. Log10-transformed breadth and depth values were compared by one-way ANOVA with Sidak's multiple comparisons tests. The source is immuneACCESS, and TCRdb retained only in-frame sequences with V and J called. Part of the clones is not carried over; for the studies checked, unresolved V genes explain less than half of this, and the remainder is unexplained. V and J calls and clone size are copied from that table; D and trimming were computed from the DNA. Across this sample there are approximately 170,000 clones, with approximately 93% seen only once. The top ten clonotypes cover 3.9% of the sample.

The paper's findings and limits, for the study overall: Reportedly, almost half of the unique spike-specific TCRs recognized epitopes lying outside the regions that are mutated in the B.1.351 and B.1.1.7 variants. A significant rise in spike-specific TCR breadth and depth was observed after two AZD1222 doses relative to day 0 and relative to MenACWY recipients. Because no samples from the day 14 peak response were available, repertoires could be characterized only after the peak T cell response. In the small 56-69-year group, the increase in depth fell short of significance, most likely because of low power. CD4 TCRs associated with the vaccine covered the entire spike protein, and the dominant responses were in regions 160-218 and 743-854. Participants were mostly white British and included more females than males, and it was suggested by the authors that clonal diversity may have been underestimated. Conclusions about previously exposed vaccinees are limited because only six or seven AZD1222 recipients were SARS-CoV-2 seropositive at baseline.

The sequenced sample was peripheral blood, obtained on day 0 of AZD1222 vaccination. The rearranged chain carries TRBV6-6 and TRBJ1-1; the D gene identity is not certain. The clonotype originates from an adult in good health. The CDR3: CASAVNTEAFF. The sequence in DNA is TGTGCCAGCGCGGTGAACACTGAAGCTTTCTTT.